These T cell receptor beta chains were read from a single sample in a study of CD4 and CD8 cells across lung adenocarcinoma regions. TCRdb recomputed calls from the PCR reads with MiXCR, one row per CDR3 protein. The table lists some 20,000 distinct CDR3 sequences, 50% to 55% of them singletons, with around 25% in the top ten. Sequencing used CD8+ T cells from the center of a lung tumor. These receptor sequences come from a female donor with lung adenocarcinoma. The CD4 and CD8 labels of this study may be unreliable. The CDR3 runs from the conserved cysteine through the conserved F or W. Fields, in order: J gene, clone size, D gene, V gene, CDR3 DNA, CDR3 protein. D genes are given only for firm matches. Part of the rows lack a size; the others show once, few, many or a class for expanded clones.

TRBJ2-4,-,-,TRBV27,TGTGCCAGCGTCTCGGGGGTGTTTGCCAAAAATACGCAGTACTTC,CASVSGVFAKNTQYF
TRBJ2-3,medium-sized,TRBD1,TRBV27,TGTGCCAGCAGTACTCCTGGACAGGGCGCAGATACGCAGTATTTT,CASSTPGQGADTQYF
TRBJ2-3,-,-,TRBV7-3,TGTGCGGGCAGCCGGAGACCCCCTCCAGAGACGCAGTATTTT,CAGSRRPPPETQYF
TRBJ2-5,-,-,TRBV11-3,TGTGCCAGCAGCTTAGGGGACTCTGCGGAGACCCAGTACTTC,CASSLGDSAETQYF
TRBJ2-1,few,TRBD1,TRBV4-1,TGCGCCAGCAGGGCAGGGGGTGAGCAGTTCTTC,CASRAGGEQFF
TRBJ2-3,-,-,TRBV7-6,TGTGCCAGCAGCTTAGCTTACTCGGGAGATACGCAGTATTTT,CASSLAYSGDTQYF
TRBJ1-2,-,-,TRBV3-1,TGTGCCAGCAGCCAAGAGGGGCGCGGCTACACCTTC,CASSQEGRGYTF
TRBJ2-3,-,-,TRBV6-1,TGTGCCAGCTTGGAGACTACGCAGTATTTT,CASLETTQYF
TRBJ1-1,-,-,TRBV18,TGTGCCAGCTCACCAAACAGGGCGAACACTGAAGCTTTCTTT,CASSPNRANTEAFF
TRBJ1-6,medium-sized,TRBD1,TRBV6-1,TGTGCCAGCAGCGACGCAGGGGGAAGAAATTCACCCCTCCACTTT,CASSDAGGRNSPLHF